The present T cell receptor (beta chain) was sequenced within a study of blood T cell repertoires in COVID-19. For the study at large: Spain, Italy and the United States supplied samples that represented acute and convalescent COVID-19. PBMCs, B-cell-depleted T cells, or T cells provided the cDNA or gDNA that made up the material.

Under the authors' procedure: Counts of nucleated cells, estimated from reference gene primer amplification, were obtained. Produced via immunoSEQ multiplex PCR; TCRdb's table is partial and in-frame only. V and J calls and clone size are copied from that table; D and trimming were computed from the DNA. The top ten clones hold 11% of a sample with around 64,000 clones, roughly 87% of them seen once. The sample taken for sequencing was peripheral blood. The receptor was derived from a woman in her late teens or twenties with acute or convalescent COVID-19.

The CDR3 protein is CAWSLQGEAFF. The CDR3 coding sequence is TGTGCCTGGAGTTTACAGGGTGAAGCTTTCTTT. V and J are TRBV30 and TRBJ1-1, with D possibly TRBD1 on 6 matching bases. Trimming left V 2 bases short and J 7 bases short, with 8 bases between. This CDR3 has 11 amino acids. Germline V gene sequence: CDR1 GTSNPN, CDR2 SVGIG (reference sequence).